This T cell receptor (beta chain) is from a study of regulatory T cells in long-lasting Graves disease. Study-level points and caveats: Exclusively peripheral blood, rather than thyroid tissue, was studied. Persistent disease favored TRBV28, TRBJ1-2 and TRBJ2-5.

To make TCR beta libraries, researchers used iRepertoire HTBI primers and Arm-PCR of CDR3 regions. TCRdb ran MiXCR on the multiplex PCR reads and lists one entry per CDR3 protein. The table shows about 530,000 distinct CDR3 sequences, with 16% occurring only once. Germline-derived CDR1 and CDR2 are SGDLS and YYNGEE. Trimming pared 6 bases from V and 0 bases from J, leaving 12 bases between. This CDR3 region has 14 residues. Of note for this clonotype: Its antigen remains unidentified.

Time point of the sample: newly diagnosed GD, antithyroid drugs for less than 3 months. Scientists built the TCR library using RNA that was extracted from PBMCs. These data were likewise used in another study, on T cells in Graves' hyperthyroidism and ophthalmopathy.

The receptor was isolated from a woman aged 35-60 years with Graves disease. The chain uses TRBV9 and TRBJ1-2; maybe TRBD1 (5 bases). This sample comprised peripheral blood mononuclear cells (PBMCs), obtained at new diagnosis, from a patient treated with antithyroid drugs. CDR3 residues: CASTPGTANYGYTF. The DNA for the CDR3 is TGTGCCAGCACCCCAGGGACGGCTAACTATGGCTACACCTTC.